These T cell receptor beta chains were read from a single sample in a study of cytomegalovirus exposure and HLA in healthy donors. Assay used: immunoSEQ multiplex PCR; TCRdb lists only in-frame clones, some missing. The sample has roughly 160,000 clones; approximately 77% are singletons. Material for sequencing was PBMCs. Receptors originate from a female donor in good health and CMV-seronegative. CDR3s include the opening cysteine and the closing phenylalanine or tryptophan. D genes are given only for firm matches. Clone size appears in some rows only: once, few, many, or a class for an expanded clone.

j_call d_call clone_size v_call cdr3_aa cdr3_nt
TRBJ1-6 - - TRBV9 CASSVDTGTNSPLHF TGTGCCAGCAGCGTAGATACAGGGACCAATTCACCCCTCCACTTT
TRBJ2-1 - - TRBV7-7 CASSLLRIGDEQFF TGTGCTAGCAGCTTACTAAGGATAGGAGATGAGCAGTTCTTC
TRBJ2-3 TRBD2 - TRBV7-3 CASSFPTSGSSTDTQYF TGTGCCAGCAGTTTTCCGACTAGCGGATCTAGCACAGATACGCAGTATTTT
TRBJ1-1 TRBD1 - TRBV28 CASTTGAGTEAFF TGTGCCAGTACGACAGGGGCCGGGACTGAAGCTTTCTTT
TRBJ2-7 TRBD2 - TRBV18 CASSIAGGYSYEQYF TGTGCCAGCTCAATAGCGGGGGGGTACTCCTACGAGCAGTACTTC
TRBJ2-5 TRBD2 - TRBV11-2 CASSLSQVGGETQYF TGTGCCAGCAGCTTATCCCAGGTGGGAGGGGAGACCCAGTACTTC
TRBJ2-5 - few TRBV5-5 CASSLELARTQYF TGTGCCAGCAGCTTGGAGTTAGCGAGGACCCAGTACTTC
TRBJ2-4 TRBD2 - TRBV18 CASSPGTRLAKNIQYF TGTGCCAGCTCACCGGGGACTAGGCTAGCCAAAAACATTCAGTACTTC
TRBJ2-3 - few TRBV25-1 CASSAGRTRDTDTQYF TGTGCCAGCAGCGCCGGAAGGACGAGGGACACAGATACGCAGTATTTT
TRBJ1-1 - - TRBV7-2 CASSFGGGDTEAFF TGTGCCAGCAGCTTCGGGGGAGGGGACACTGAAGCTTTCTTT
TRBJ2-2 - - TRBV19 CASTRQGLGLSTGELFF TGTGCCAGTACCCGACAAGGACTTGGACTGAGCACCGGGGAGCTGTTTTTT
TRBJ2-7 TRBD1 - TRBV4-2 CASSQATGEWSAYEQYF TGTGCCAGCAGCCAAGCAACAGGGGAATGGAGTGCCTACGAGCAGTACTTC
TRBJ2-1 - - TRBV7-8 CASSLAGRGEQFF TGTGCCAGCAGCTTAGCGGGGAGGGGGGAGCAGTTCTTC
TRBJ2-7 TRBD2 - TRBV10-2 CASSEGVAGFYEQYF TGCGCCAGCAGTGAGGGGGTAGCGGGATTCTACGAGCAGTACTTC
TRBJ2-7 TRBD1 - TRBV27 CASSVEDRGNAQYF TGTGCCAGCAGTGTCGAGGACAGGGGGAACGCGCAGTACTTC
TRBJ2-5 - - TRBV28 CASSLPLRGGETQYF TGTGCCAGCAGTTTACCCCTCAGGGGTGGGGAGACCCAGTACTTC
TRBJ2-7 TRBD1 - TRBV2 CATSPGQYSYEQYF TGTGCCACCTCCCCGGGACAGTACTCCTACGAGCAGTACTTC
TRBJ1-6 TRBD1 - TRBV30 CAVVSMTGDNSPLHF TGTGCCGTAGTATCAATGACAGGGGATAATTCACCCCTCCACTTT
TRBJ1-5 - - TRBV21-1 CASSNDLCRRGPQHF TGTGCCAGCAGCAATGATCTCTGTAGGAGGGGGCCCCAGCATTTT
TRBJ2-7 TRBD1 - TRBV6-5 CASSLRQGAHEQYF TGTGCCAGCAGTCTCCGACAGGGGGCTCACGAGCAGTACTTC
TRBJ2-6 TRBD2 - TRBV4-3 CASSQDRNSGRASGANVLTF TGCGCCAGCAGCCAAGATAGAAACAGCGGGAGGGCCTCTGGGGCCAACGTCCTGACTTTC
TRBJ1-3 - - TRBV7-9 CATNDNRSGNTIYF TGTGCCACCAACGACAACCGCTCTGGAAACACCATATATTTT
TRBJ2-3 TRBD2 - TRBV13 CASSFGTSEKRGATDTQYF TGTGCCAGCAGCTTTGGGACTAGCGAGAAAAGGGGGGCGACAGATACGCAGTATTTT
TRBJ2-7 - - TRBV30 CAWSDWHGGYEQYF TGTGCCTGGAGTGATTGGCACGGGGGCTACGAGCAGTACTTC
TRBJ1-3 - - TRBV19 CASSPYSYSGNTIYF TGTGCCAGTAGTCCATACAGCTACTCTGGAAACACCATATATTTT
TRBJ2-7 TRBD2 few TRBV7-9 CATTSGRAYEQYF TGTGCCACCACTAGCGGGAGGGCCTACGAGCAGTACTTC
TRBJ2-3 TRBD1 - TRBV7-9 CASSFRDRGLRDTQYF TGTGCCAGCAGTTTCCGGGACAGGGGTTTGCGGGATACGCAGTATTTT
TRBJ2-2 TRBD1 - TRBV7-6 CASSLGGQGLPGELFF TGTGCCAGCAGCTTAGGAGGACAGGGTCTCCCCGGGGAGCTGTTTTTT
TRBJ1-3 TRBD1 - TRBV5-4 CASSLRDSSGNTIYF TGTGCCAGCAGCTTGAGGGACAGCTCTGGAAACACCATATATTTT
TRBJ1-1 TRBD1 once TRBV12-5 CASGLAATGGIGTEAFF TGTGCTAGTGGTTTGGCAGCCACAGGGGGCATTGGCACTGAAGCTTTCTTT
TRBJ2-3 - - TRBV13 CASSPRGTDTQYF TGTGCCAGCAGTCCCAGGGGCACAGATACGCAGTATTTT